One and the same sample provided the 29 T cell receptor beta chains below, sequenced in a study of T cell changes during pregnancy in multiple sclerosis. The data were produced by immunoSEQ multiplex PCR, yet TCRdb's version contains in-frame clones alone and is incomplete. The sample records about 44,000 clones, 89% being singletons. The sequences come from CD4+ T cells from peripheral blood mononuclear cells, collected after pregnancy. The origin of the receptors is a female donor with multiple sclerosis, enrolled in a pregnancy study.

CDR3 region: CASSLGQYNEQFF. The CDR3 DNA follows: TGCGCCAGCAGCTTGGGACAGTACAATGAGCAGTTCTTC. V usage is TRBV5-1 and J usage is TRBJ2-1, with D perhaps matching TRBD1 (5 bases). The V end was cut by 0 bases, the J end by 4 bases, with 5 bases between. CDR1 SGHRS and CDR2 YFSETQ come from the germline V gene. The length of the CDR3 is 13 residues.

The rearrangement links TRBV7-2 to TRBJ1-5; D perhaps matches TRBD1 (6 bases). CDR1 is SGHTA and CDR2 is FQGNSA in the germline V gene. The CDR3 spans 14 residues. The V gene lost 5 bases and the J gene lost 6 bases, with 14 bases spanning the gap. The CDR3, as DNA: TGTGCCAGCAGCCTCAGGGAAGGGGGTCAGCCCCAGCATTTT. Translated, it gives CASSLREGGQPQHF.

As to this clone: This specimen includes other DNA sequences encoding the same CDR3. The V gene is TRBV5-1, the J gene TRBJ2-2; TRBD2 agrees at 10 bases. The CDR3 length is 15 residues. J gave up 1 base and V 5 bases, and 2 bases lay outside the gene matches. Per the germline V gene, CDR1 is SGHRS and CDR2 is YFSETQ. DNA for the CDR3: TGCGCCAGCAGATTAGCGGGAGGGAACACCGGGGAGCTGTTTTTT. It is translated as CASRLAGGNTGELFF.

V and J are TRBV19 and TRBJ1-5, with D possibly matching TRBD1 (5 bases). The germline gives CDR1 LNHDA, CDR2 SQIVND (reference sequence). This CDR3 contains 13 residues. V was trimmed by 7 bases and J by 0 bases, leaving 7 bases between them. The CDR3 DNA is TGTGCCAGTAACAGGAATAGCAATCAGCCCCAGCATTTT. Protein sequence: CASNRNSNQPQHF. The full variable domain, completed using reference TRBV19 and TRBJ1-5, is DGGITQSPKYLFRKEGQNVTLSCEQNLNHDAMYWYRQDPGQGLRLIYYSQIVNDFQKGDIAEGYSVSREKKESFPLTVTSAQKNPTAFYLCASNRNSNQPQHFGDGTRLSIL.

The chain uses TRBV4-1 and TRBJ2-2, with 16 bases fitting TRBD2. Germline lookup yields CDR1 MGHRA and CDR2 YSYEKL. V lost 3 bases and J lost 3; bases outside the gene matches: 7. The CDR3 consists of 19 residues. CDR3: CASSHTGLAGGPHTGELFF. As DNA, the CDR3 is TGCGCCAGCAGCCACACGGGACTAGCGGGAGGGCCCCACACCGGGGAGCTGTTTTTT.

The gene calls are TRBV10-1 and TRBJ1-1; no firm D call. V was shortened by 10 bases and J by 0 bases, with 12 bases between the two germline ends. This CDR3 is built from 13 residues. CDR1 is WNHNN, CDR2 SYGVQD, per germline (reference sequence). The CDR3 DNA reads as TGCGCCACCCAACAGTGGATGAACACTGAAGCTTTCTTT. Protein sequence: CATQQWMNTEAFF.

The CDR3 bases are TGTGCCAGCAGCCCGGGACAGGGGGATTACGAGCAGTACTTC. Its protein product is CASSPGQGDYEQYF. The chain has TRBV11-2 and TRBJ2-7, with TRBD1 identical over 11 bases. This CDR3 contains 14 residues. Germline CDR1 and CDR2: SGHAT and FQNNGV. V gave up 5 bases and J gave up 4 bases; unmatched junction bases: 4.

The chain uses TRBV10-1 and TRBJ2-5, with a tentative D call TRBD2 (5 bases). This CDR3 region has 14 residues. In germline, CDR1 is WNHNN, CDR2 SYGVQD (reference sequence). Trimming stripped 0 bases from V and 4 bases from J, with 9 bases between. In DNA, the CDR3 is TGCGCCAGCAGTGAGTCGACTCGGGGAGAGACCCAGTACTTC. This translates into CASSESTRGETQYF.

The gene calls are TRBV7-7 and TRBJ2-1, with a weak D call TRBD2 (7 bases). V lost 3 bases and J 5 bases, leaving 14 bases between the germline ends. The V gene's germline CDR1 is SSHAT and CDR2 FNYEAQ (reference sequence). CDR3 length equals 15 residues. CDR3 sequence: CASSLGGLADNEQFF. CDR3 in DNA: TGTGCCAGCAGCTTGGGGGGGCTAGCGGACAATGAGCAGTTCTTC. Variable domain in full (rest from reference TRBV7-7 and TRBJ2-1): GAGVSQSPRYKVTKRGQDVTLRCDPISSHATLYWYQQALGQGPEFLTYFNYEAQPDKSGLPSDRFSAERPEGSISTLTIQRTEQRDSAMYRCASSLGGLADNEQFFGPGTRLTVL.

The chain joins TRBV28 to TRBJ2-7; 7 nucleotides line up with TRBD2. CDR3 length: 13 amino acids. J lost 5 bases, V lost 6 bases, and 7 bases had no gene match. Germline-derived CDR1 and CDR2 are MDHEN and SYDVKM. CDR3 DNA sequence: TGTGCCAGCAGAGAGAGCGGGACCCACGAGCAGTACTTC. It encodes CASRESGTHEQYF. Drawing the rest from reference TRBV28 and TRBJ2-7, the complete variable domain is DVKVTQSSRYLVKRTGEKVFLECVQDMDHENMFWYRQDPGLGLRLIYFSYDVKMKEKGDIPEGYSVSREKKERFSLILESASTNQTSMYLCASRESGTHEQYFGPGTRLTVT.

CDR3 bases: TGCAGTGCCTCCAGGGTCGAGCAGTACTTC. Translation gives CSASRVEQYF. The chain recombines TRBV20-1 with TRBJ2-7; TRBD1 is a possible D gene (5 bases). This CDR3 is 10 amino acids long. V was cut by 6 bases and J by 6 bases, with 9 bases left in between. From germline, CDR1 is DFQATT and CDR2 SNEGSKA (reference sequence).

The CDR3 protein is CASSLDWAGKKEAFF. The CDR3 region has the DNA TGTGCCAGCAGCTTAGACTGGGCAGGTAAAAAAGAAGCTTTCTTT. The gene calls are TRBV7-2 and TRBJ1-1; D unresolved. V gave up 1 base and J gave up 8 bases, with 17 bases separating them. The CDR3 covers 15 residues. From germline, CDR1 is SGHTA and CDR2 FQGNSA.

The V call is TRBV10-2, the J call TRBJ1-1, with D possibly being TRBD1 (6 bases). Germline CDR1 is WSHSY and CDR2 is SAAADI. Trimming removed 5 bases from V and 0 bases from J, with 22 bases in between. The CDR3 runs 18 residues. The CDR3 spells CASSHTPGTPRMNTEAFF. As DNA, the CDR3 is TGCGCCAGCAGTCACACTCCCGGGACACCCCGAATGAACACTGAAGCTTTCTTT.

This rearrangement joins TRBV10-1 to TRBJ2-7; D is possibly TRBD2 (5 bases). Between the trimmed V and J ends, which lost 11 bases and 1 base, there was a span of 15 bases. CDR3 length: 13 amino acids. Germline V gene sequence: CDR1 WNHNN, CDR2 SYGVQD (reference sequence). DNA of the CDR3: TGCGCCGCGCACGGCAGAGGGTCCTACGAGCAGTACTTC. Encoded protein: CAAHGRGSYEQYF.

The V and J genes are TRBV5-6 and TRBJ1-1, with D possibly matching TRBD1 (6 bases). The CDR3 totals 15 residues. Trimming pared 4 bases from V and 2 bases from J, leaving 15 bases between. CDR1 is SGHDT and CDR2 is YYEEEE in the germline V gene. Here the CDR3 DNA reads TGTGCCAGCAGCAAAAGGGGGGGGACCAACACTGAAGCTTTCTTT. Amino acid sequence: CASSKRGGTNTEAFF. Based on the CDR3 plus reference TRBV5-6 and TRBJ1-1, the full variable domain is DAGVTQSPTHLIKTRGQQVTLRCSPKSGHDTVSWYQQALGQGPQFIFQYYEEEERQRGNFPDRFSGHQFPNYSSELNVNALLLGDSALYLCASSKRGGTNTEAFFGQGTRLTVV.

This chain links TRBV29-1 with TRBJ1-2; 9 bases are a match to TRBD1. V gave up 6 bases and J gave up 0 bases; unmatched junction bases: 8. The CDR3 totals 15 residues. In germline, CDR1 is SQVTM, CDR2 ANQGSEA. CDR3: CSVSDRGKANYGYTF. CDR3 nucleotide sequence: TGCAGCGTGTCTGACAGGGGGAAGGCTAACTATGGCTACACCTTC.

CDR3 DNA: TGCGCCAGCAGCCAAGGGTCTTCCGGGGAATCCTTCTACGAGCAGTACTTC. Translating gives CASSQGSSGESFYEQYF. The chain links TRBV4-3 to TRBJ2-7; possibly TRBD2 for D (5 bases). Germline CDR1 reads LGHNA; CDR2 reads YSLEER. This CDR3 spans 17 amino acids. V lost 1 base to trimming and J lost 3 bases, with 19 bases between them.

The chain recombines TRBV10-1 with TRBJ2-3; the match to TRBD2 covers 13 bases. This CDR3 comprises 16 residues. Germline values: CDR1 WNHNN, CDR2 SYGVQD (reference sequence). Trimming cost V 4 bases and J 2 bases; bases outside gene matches: 3. The CDR3 DNA is TGCGCCAGCAGTGCACTAGCGGGAGGGTACACAGATACGCAGTATTTT. Protein: CASSALAGGYTDTQYF.

The V call is TRBV28, the J call TRBJ1-5, with a tentative D call TRBD1 (6 bases). The CDR3 contains 14 residues. Germline V gives CDR1 MDHEN, CDR2 SYDVKM. V lost 6 bases to trimming and J lost 0 bases, with 9 bases between them. The CDR3 nucleotides are TGTGCCAGCAGGACAGGAACTAGCAATCAGCCCCAGCATTTT. This codes for CASRTGTSNQPQHF.

J is TRBJ2-7 and V is TRBV7-2; 8 bases map to TRBD2. Trimming took 5 bases from V and 3 from J; bases not matched to a gene: 6. Germline assignment: CDR1 SGHTA and CDR2 FQGNSA. There are 14 residues in the CDR3. The CDR3 spells CASSLGLAYYEQYF. The CDR3 DNA follows: TGTGCCAGCAGCCTCGGACTAGCTTACTACGAGCAGTACTTC.

The V and J genes are TRBV2 and TRBJ2-2; perhaps TRBD2 as D (5 bases). This CDR3 contains 13 residues. Germline CDR1 and CDR2: SNHLY and FYNNEI. V dropped 7 bases and J dropped 2 bases, with 8 bases sitting between them. The CDR3 sequence is CASIRDNTGELFF. CDR3 DNA: TGTGCCAGCATCCGGGATAACACCGGGGAGCTGTTTTTT.

CDR3 nucleotide sequence: TGCGCCAGCAGCTATGGACCCTGGACTAGCGGGAGGGCCGGGGAGCAGTTCTTC. Translation: CASSYGPWTSGRAGEQFF. This chain connects TRBV5-1 to TRBJ2-1; 15 bases align to TRBD2. Unmatched junction bases numbered 14, after V lost 3 bases and J lost 10 bases. This CDR3 contains 18 residues. The V gene's germline CDR1 is SGHRS and CDR2 YFSETQ. Variable domain in full (rest from reference TRBV5-1 and TRBJ2-1): KAGVTQTPRYLIKTRGQQVTLSCSPISGHRSVSWYQQTPGQGLQFLFEYFSETQRNKGNFPGRFSGRQFSNSRSEMNVSTLELGDSALYLCASSYGPWTSGRAGEQFFGPGTRLTVL.

This clone was observed a few times. CDR3 protein: CASTETGNQPQHF. Written as DNA, the CDR3 is TGTGCCAGCACCGAGACAGGCAATCAGCCCCAGCATTTT. The chain combines TRBV2 with TRBJ1-5, with a tentative D call TRBD1 (5 bases). The ends were cut back, 7 bases at V and 2 bases at J, with 9 bases in the middle. CDR3 length: 13 residues. Germline V gene sequence: CDR1 SNHLY, CDR2 FYNNEI.

This clone showed up just once. The DNA for the CDR3 is TGTGCCAGCAGCGTAGAAGGGGGCTGGTGGAACACTGAAGCTTTCTTT. Its translation: CASSVEGGWWNTEAFF. The gene calls are TRBV9 and TRBJ1-1, with TRBD1 matching 7 bases. Germline values: CDR1 SGDLS, CDR2 YYNGEE. This CDR3 has 16 amino acids. Trimming removed 0 bases from V and 1 base from J; junction bases left unmatched: 6. The variable domain in full, completed from reference TRBV9 and TRBJ1-1, reads DSGVTQTPKHLITATGQRVTLRCSPRSGDLSVYWYQQSLDQGLQFLIQYYNGEERAKGNILERFSAQQFPDLHSELNLSSLELGDSALYFCASSVEGGWWNTEAFFGQGTRLTVV.

The rearrangement links TRBV28 to TRBJ1-5, with a possible D match to TRBD1 (5 bases). There are 15 residues in the CDR3. V was shortened by 0 bases and J by 3 bases, with 9 bases between the two germline ends. CDR1 is MDHEN and CDR2 is SYDVKM in the germline V gene. The CDR3 DNA reads TGTGCCAGCAGTTTATGGCAGGGTACCAATCAGCCCCAGCATTTT. Amino acid sequence: CASSLWQGTNQPQHF.

This sequence joins TRBV27 and TRBJ1-5; D uncertain. The V gene's germline CDR1 is MNHEY and CDR2 SMNVEV (reference sequence). V lost 5 bases and J lost 3, with 14 bases in between. The CDR3 has 15 residues. The CDR3 region is CASSTVREDNQPQHF. CDR3 DNA sequence: TGTGCCAGCAGTACTGTACGGGAGGACAATCAGCCCCAGCATTTT.

This clone was recorded only once. The chain uses TRBV5-6 and TRBJ2-3; 8 nucleotides align to TRBD1. V lost 1 base, J lost 4 bases, and 5 bases stayed unmatched. Germline loops: CDR1 SGHDT, CDR2 YYEEEE. This CDR3 spans 15 amino acids. The chain's CDR3 is CASSLQATGADTQYF. CDR3 sequence (DNA): TGTGCCAGCAGCTTGCAAGCGACAGGGGCAGATACGCAGTATTTT.

The chain is built from TRBV6-5 and TRBJ1-5; D ambiguous. Germline CDR1 MNHEY, CDR2 SVGAGI. The CDR3 sequence is 14 residues long. V gave up 6 bases and J gave up 0 bases, with 9 bases separating them. The CDR3 coding sequence is TGTGCCAGCAGCACCGGGAATAGCAATCAGCCCCAGCATTTT. Protein sequence: CASSTGNSNQPQHF.

This chain connects TRBV2 to TRBJ2-2; 7 bases map to TRBD2. This CDR3 comprises 14 residues. Trimming cost V 7 bases and J 2 bases; bases outside gene matches: 4. Per the germline V gene, CDR1 is SNHLY and CDR2 is FYNNEI. The CDR3 sequence: CASKRDGNTGELFF. The CDR3 coding sequence is TGTGCCAGCAAGCGGGATGGAAACACCGGGGAGCTGTTTTTT.